This section outlines one T cell receptor beta chain sequence together with its context. The specificity of this receptor is unknown. V drops 9 bases and J drops 9 bases, leaving 12 bases in between. The CDR3 runs 11 residues from the cysteine to the phenylalanine. Solely the CDR3 DNA is kept, with 33 bases framed from the first base. CDR1 MNHEY and CDR2 SMNVEV are derived from the germline V gene (reference sequence). These data are taken from a study of cytomegalovirus exposure and HLA in healthy donors (dated by TCRdb to the late 2010s). With respect to the entire study: An earlier analysis of several hundred of the donors reported approximately 300 Gb of sequence data and 90 million to 120 million unique TCR beta sequences obtained from about 180 million T cells. Roughly 300 gigabases of sequencing data and around 87 million unique TCR sequences were included in an early release covering several hundred HLA-typed donors. Of the 300 to 400 genotyped donors, approximately 82% fell in the genetic ancestry cluster associated with self-reported Caucasian donors. The study aimed to test whether signatures of past pathogen exposure could be identified by cataloging public T cell receptors. Using immunosequencing, the study profiled T cell repertoires from about 650 subjects and related those repertoires to cytomegalovirus serostatus. Besides the first cohort of approximately 670 subjects, a separate validation cohort made up of roughly 120 different subjects was used. High-throughput TCR immunosequencing, statistical association of individual TCRs with disease status, and machine learning were combined to predict cytomegalovirus infection status. A later analysis re-analyzed previously published TCR beta repertoires from roughly 630 donors and added high-resolution HLA genotyping to study TCR occurrence patterns. The later analysis used no new phenotypic data to find candidate immune exposures, relying instead on TCR beta sequences and their occurrence across donors. An earlier analysis of several hundred of the donors applied high-throughput TCR beta sequencing to assess whether each TCR beta V gene segment acted as functional or pseudogenic. Donor age, sex, ethnicity and CMV serostatus were compiled together with the repertoire data. Genome-wide SNP genotypes for about 65% of the roughly 670 donors were used in a later genetic analysis, which treated that subset as a discovery cohort. All discovery cohort repertoires had been generated using a single sequencing platform. HLA typing included class I and class II loci at four-digit resolution. The number of typed donors differed by locus: about 629-640 for A, B, C, DRB1 and DQB1; 500 to 550 for DQA1; approximately 610 for DPA1; and roughly 490 for DPB1. A handful of DR-DQ haplotypes were treated as single units for association and clustering because of strong linkage in the cohort. Among about 370 genotyped donors of the cohort, an average of approximately 200,000 unique TCR beta nucleotide sequences was sequenced per donor, of which about 18% were non-productive.

Library creation used the immunoSEQ multiplex PCR assay. The multiplex PCR relied on a mix of 60 forward primers for TCR Vbeta segments and 13 reverse primers for TCR Jbeta segments. The CDR3 region of rearranged TCR beta genes was amplified from genomic DNA with a multiplex PCR assay. The amplified TCR beta libraries were sequenced on the Illumina HiSeq System as 87-base-pair reads. The study's own analysis went as follows. In a later analysis, about 80 million unique TCR beta chains were counted across the roughly 610 repertoires, and about 9.9 million of these chains were shared by at least two donors. Raw reads were error-corrected and collapsed into unique sequences with a nearest-neighbor algorithm that merged closely related sequences to remove PCR and sequencing errors. To assign V, D and J gene segments, CDR3 sequences were aligned to IMGT reference sequences. For a sequence to be retained, at least a six-nucleotide match to both a V gene segment and a J gene segment was required. Rearrangements were called productive when the CDR3 lacked stop codons and stayed in frame with V and J; all others were non-productive. Following IMGT convention, CDR3 was defined as the stretch from the second conserved V-encoded cysteine to the conserved J-encoded phenylalanine. Sequences without an unambiguous match to a single V gene segment were excluded from the earlier analysis of approximately 560 of the donors. An earlier analysis of a few hundred of the donors called V segments functional above 56.7% productive rearrangements and segregating when the between-donor standard deviation exceeded 5%. A statistical classification framework was developed to diagnose cytomegalovirus status using the catalog of TCR beta chain sequences. V and J gene assignment, in a later analysis, came from comparing TCR nucleotide sequences with IMGT/GENE-DB human TR gene sequences. The TCRdist pipeline was used in a later analysis to assign CDR3 sequences and most-parsimonious VDJ recombination scenarios. In a later analysis, every TCR beta chain was defined by the combination of its CDR3 amino acid sequence and its V-gene family, and reads without a unique V-gene family were dropped. In a later analysis, 500 to 650 highly shared, low-generation-probability nucleotide sequences were removed to address suspected cross-contamination and a sequencing artifact. For each public chain, a later analysis derived a clonal expansion index from normalized ranks of inferred template counts within each repertoire. In a later analysis, generation probabilities were computed with a VDJ recombination model fitted to out-of-frame rearrangements, and the resulting probabilities were checked against IGoR. In a later analysis, hypergeometric tests were used to score TCR-TCR, TCR-HLA and TCR-CMV co-occurrence, with a repertoire-size bias correction applied to TCR pairs. To estimate false discovery rates, a later analysis permuted the HLA or CMV assignments 20 times. A later analysis grouped co-occurring TCRs with DBSCAN, adding TCRdist sequence similarity when clustering within HLA-allele-positive subsets. For co-occurrence clustering, repertoires with fewer than 30,000 or more than 120,000 public chains were excluded, along with roughly 5 repertoires with anomalous nucleotide sharing. Held by TCRdb, this immuneACCESS table contains in-frame sequences only and omits some clones. Under half of the omission traces to an unresolved V gene where checked; the cause of the rest is unknown. The DNA was the basis for D and trimming; V, J and clone size are from that table. The sample table records just over 200,000 clones. The ten top clones hold 0.9% to 1.4% of the sample.

The cohort was made up of 666 healthy bone marrow donors. All cohort members were sampled while nominally healthy, although unrecorded immune exposures were likely present. The donor tested CMV seropositive and was one of the 289 seropositive cohort members. Every donor gave a peripheral blood sample, and the peripheral blood mononuclear cells from that sample were used for TCR beta sequencing. The Qiagen DNeasy Blood Extraction Kit was used to extract genomic DNA from the blood cell samples. Summary of the overall study and its limitations: HLA typing was unavailable for some donors at each locus, so association tests used only the typed subset. In a later analysis, the rate of TCR association differed among HLA loci, with DRB1 alleles having the most associated TCRs and HLA-C alleles having the fewest. It was suggested by the authors that the approach could potentially be generalized to other disease states and immunological phenotypes. CMV serostatus was the only immune exposure information available for the cohort. In an earlier analysis of fewer than 750 of the donors, most TCR beta V segments were observed in productive rearrangements about 90% or about 30% of the time, broadly matching IMGT annotations. Most CMV-associated TCR beta chains appeared to be HLA-restricted in a later analysis, and the HLA associations seemed to be driven largely by CMV exposure. Strong co-occurrence of HLA alleles, especially DR and DQ, made assigning TCR associations to individual alleles difficult. Compared with equally common non-associated chains, HLA-associated TCR beta chains in a later analysis were more clonally expanded and had lower generation probabilities. A further reported finding was that TCR beta sequences accurately predicted the HLA-A and HLA-B alleles for most subjects in the first cohort. In a later analysis, several top co-occurrence clusters were reported to appear linked to parvovirus B19, influenza, CMV and Epstein-Barr virus. The classifier was reported to diagnose cytomegalovirus status with high specificity and sensitivity in both the original and validation cohorts. In vitro tests confirmed that three of the cytomegalovirus-associated TCR beta chains recognize cytomegalovirus antigens. Some IMGT-functional V segments, including TRBV6-2 and TRBV6-3, could not be told apart with the 87-base-pair reads, so those segments were excluded. The sequencing pipeline was judged likely to have produced a cluster of highly shared sequence variants as a technical artifact. A total of fewer than 200 TCR beta chains were listed by the study as associated with cytomegalovirus. In this cohort, only TCR beta chains were sequenced, and detectable features were limited by the absence of alpha or paired-chain data. Roughly uniform sequencing depth across donors was assumed in presence/absence analyses, although this assumption may not hold. A later genetic analysis reported fewer N-insertions in productive TCRs among donors in an Asian-associated ancestry cluster than the 666-donor mean. Most TCR sequences were seen in very few donors, while some public TCRs were found in many individuals. V-gene and J-gene trimming of TCR beta chains was associated with a missense DCLRE1C variant in a later genetic analysis, and the association was replicated in an independent cohort. Linkage disequilibrium might explain the correlated functional status among segregating V segments, but an unknown experimental factor could not be excluded. In a later analysis, more than 15,000 TCR beta sequences were associated with specific HLA alleles at a false discovery rate of 0.05. Over 15 rarely observed V segments, including chromosome 9 orphons, were excluded from the earlier analysis of about 500 of the donors because counts were too low.

The chain is encoded by TRBV27 joined to TRBJ1-5; the D gene cannot be named for sure. Sequencing was performed on PBMCs. The TCR sequence derives from a girl aged 2 to 9 in good health and CMV-seropositive. The nucleotide sequence is given as TGTGCCAGGACATTTGTGGCGCCCCAGCATTTT. Translation gives CARTFVAPQHF.